This record covers a single T cell receptor beta chain. No cognate antigen has been identified for it. The cohort was made up of 500 to 850 healthy bone marrow donors. At the time of sampling, all cohort members were nominally healthy, though unrecorded immune exposures were likely present. The donor tested CMV seronegative, placing the donor among the 350 or so seronegative members of the cohort. A peripheral blood sample was provided by each donor, and peripheral blood mononuclear cells were used for TCR beta sequencing. The Qiagen DNeasy Blood Extraction Kit was used to extract genomic DNA from the blood cell samples. CDR1 and CDR2 were assigned from the germline V gene (reference sequence) as GTSNPN and SVGIG. The CDR3 covers 13 residues, taking in both the cysteine and the phenylalanine. Just CDR3 DNA is preserved here, 39 bases in frame from base 1. V gives up 2 bases and J gives up 7 bases, and the segment between their germline ends measures 14 bases.

Library method: the immunoSEQ multiplex PCR assay. For the multiplex PCR, a mixture combining 60 forward primers for TCR Vbeta segments and 13 reverse primers for TCR Jbeta segments was used. The CDR3 region of rearranged TCR beta genes was amplified from genomic DNA by a multiplex PCR assay. Amplified TCR beta libraries were sequenced as 87-base-pair reads on the Illumina HiSeq System. The study's processing was this. A later analysis tallied around 82 million unique TCR beta chains across the approximately 670 repertoires, and some 12 million of those chains were shared by two or more donors. A nearest-neighbor algorithm error-corrected the raw reads and collapsed the reads into unique sequences, merging closely related sequences to remove PCR and sequencing errors. To assign V, D and J gene segments, CDR3 sequences were aligned to IMGT reference sequences. Each retained sequence needed at least a six-nucleotide match to both a V gene segment and a J gene segment. Rearrangements were called productive when the CDR3 lacked stop codons and stayed in frame with V and J; all others were non-productive. Following IMGT convention, CDR3 was defined as the stretch from the second conserved V-encoded cysteine to the conserved J-encoded phenylalanine. In an earlier analysis of roughly 610 of the donors, sequences lacking an unambiguous match to a single V gene segment were excluded. An earlier analysis of 450 to 650 of the donors called V segments functional above 56.7% productive rearrangements and segregating when the between-donor standard deviation exceeded 5%. A statistical classification framework was built for diagnosing cytomegalovirus status from the catalog of TCR beta chain sequences. A later analysis assigned V and J genes by comparing TCR nucleotide sequences with IMGT/GENE-DB human TR gene sequences. In a later analysis, CDR3 sequences and most-parsimonious VDJ recombination scenarios were assigned using the TCRdist pipeline. In a later analysis, every TCR beta chain was defined by the combination of its CDR3 amino acid sequence and its V-gene family, and reads without a unique V-gene family were dropped. As a way to deal with suspected cross-contamination and a sequencing artifact, a later analysis dropped roughly 620 nucleotide sequences that were highly shared and had low generation probability. In a later analysis, a clonal expansion index for each public chain was calculated from normalized within-repertoire ranks of inferred template counts. Generation probabilities in a later analysis came from a VDJ recombination model fitted to out-of-frame rearrangements, and those results were checked against IGoR. A later analysis scored TCR-TCR, TCR-HLA and TCR-CMV co-occurrence with hypergeometric tests, applying a repertoire-size bias correction to TCR pairs. A later analysis estimated false discovery rates by permuting HLA or CMV assignments 20 times. In a later analysis, co-occurring TCRs were grouped using DBSCAN, and TCRdist sequence similarity was added for clustering within HLA-allele-positive subsets. Repertoires with fewer than 30,000 or more than 120,000 public chains were left out of co-occurrence clustering, as were four to six repertoires with anomalous nucleotide sharing. This immuneACCESS table, as held by TCRdb, lists in-frame sequences with V and J called but not all clones. Of the missing ones, under half trace to an unresolved V gene in checked studies; the others have no known cause. V and J calls and clone size are given by that table; D and trimming were obtained from the DNA. The sample table on file contains about 54,000 clones. The top ten clones comprise approximately 6.8% of the sample.

The entry originates in a study of cytomegalovirus exposure and HLA in healthy donors listed by TCRdb under 2017. For context, the study as a whole: According to an earlier analysis of a few hundred of the donors, some 180 million T cells yielded 95 million to 140 million unique TCR beta sequences and about 300 Gb of sequence data. An early release covering just under 650 HLA-typed donors comprised about 300 gigabases of sequencing data and approximately 85 million unique TCR sequences. Of the 300 to 400 genotyped donors, about 80% fell in the genetic ancestry cluster associated with self-reported Caucasian donors. The study was designed to test whether signatures of past pathogen exposure could be identified by cataloging public T cell receptors. The study used immunosequencing to profile the T cell repertoires of 666 subjects and linked those repertoires to cytomegalovirus serostatus. Besides the first cohort of under 700 subjects, a separate validation cohort made up of 90 to 150 different subjects was used. The study combined high-throughput TCR immunosequencing, statistical association of individual TCRs with disease status, and machine learning to predict cytomegalovirus infection status. To study patterns of TCR occurrence, a later analysis re-analyzed previously published TCR beta repertoires from around 660 donors and added high-resolution HLA genotyping. In the later analysis, no new phenotypic data were used to find candidate immune exposures; instead, reliance was placed on TCR beta sequences and their occurrence across donors. In an earlier analysis of a few hundred of the donors, high-throughput TCR beta sequencing was used to judge whether each TCR beta V gene segment behaved as functional or pseudogenic. Donor age, sex, ethnicity and CMV serostatus were collected together with the repertoire data. A later genetic analysis used genome-wide SNP genotypes for about three fifths of the 666 donors, treating that subset as a discovery cohort. All discovery cohort repertoires had been generated using a single sequencing platform. HLA typing covered class I and class II loci at four-digit resolution. Typing coverage varied by locus: roughly 629-630 donors for A, B, C, DRB1 and DQB1; around 560 for DQA1; approximately 570 for DPA1; 450 to 480 for DPB1. About 5 DR-DQ haplotypes were handled as single units for association and clustering, since linkage in the cohort was strong. Among some 410 genotyped donors of the cohort, an average of roughly 230,000 unique TCR beta nucleotide sequences was sequenced per donor, of which roughly 18% were non-productive.

Here is what the overall study found, with its caveats: According to a later genetic analysis, donors in an Asian-associated ancestry cluster had fewer N-insertions in productive TCRs than the approximately 670-donor mean. A cluster of highly shared sequence variants was judged likely to be a technical artifact of the sequencing pipeline. Linkage disequilibrium might explain the correlated functional status among segregating V segments, but an unknown experimental factor could not be ruled out. Strong co-occurrence of HLA alleles, especially DR and DQ, made assigning TCR associations to individual alleles difficult. A later genetic analysis associated a missense DCLRE1C variant with V-gene and J-gene trimming of TCR beta chains, and an independent cohort replicated the association. An earlier analysis of several hundred of the donors showed that most TCR beta V segments appeared in productive rearrangements either about 87% or about 30% of the time, which broadly matched IMGT annotations. Sequencing depth was assumed to be roughly uniform across donors in the presence/absence analyses, though that assumption may not hold. In both the original and validation cohorts, the classifier was reported to diagnose cytomegalovirus status with high specificity and sensitivity. A total of 150 or so TCR beta chains were listed by the study as associated with cytomegalovirus. At a false discovery rate of 0.05, a later analysis linked around 17,000 TCR beta sequences to specific HLA alleles. According to a later analysis, parvovirus B19, influenza, CMV and Epstein-Barr virus appeared linked to several top co-occurrence clusters. Because some donors lacked HLA typing at each locus, the association tests relied only on the typed subset. This cohort had only TCR beta chains sequenced, and the lack of alpha or paired-chain data limited which features could be detected. According to a later analysis, TCR association rates differed among HLA loci, with DRB1 alleles showing the most associated TCRs and HLA-C alleles showing the fewest. Compared with equally common non-associated chains, HLA-associated TCR beta chains in a later analysis were more clonally expanded and had lower generation probabilities. For the cohort, immune exposure information was limited to CMV serostatus. Because counts were too low, seventeen rarely observed V segments, including chromosome 9 orphons, were left out of the earlier analysis of roughly 600 of the donors. According to a later analysis, most CMV-associated TCR beta chains appeared to be HLA-restricted, and the HLA associations seemed to be driven largely by CMV exposure. Most TCR sequences were observed very rarely across donors, whereas some public TCRs were present in many individuals. A further reported finding was that TCR beta sequences accurately predicted the HLA-A and HLA-B alleles for most subjects in the first cohort. Three of the identified cytomegalovirus-associated TCR beta chains were confirmed in vitro to be specific for cytomegalovirus antigens. Because the 87-base-pair reads could not distinguish some IMGT-functional V segments, including TRBV6-2 and TRBV6-3, those segments were excluded. The authors suggested that the approach could potentially be extended to other disease states and immunological phenotypes.

The chain links TRBV30 with TRBJ1-1, with TRBD1 perhaps the D gene, on 6 matching bases. The specimen sequenced was PBMCs. The sequence came from a woman aged 40 to 50 in good health and CMV-seronegative. The CDR3 corresponds to CAWSRGSLSEAFF. The base sequence is TGTGCCTGGAGTAGGGGGTCTTTAAGTGAAGCTTTCTTT.